Listed below are T cell receptor beta chains from one sample, sequenced in a study of blood T cell repertoires in COVID-19. The data were produced by immunoSEQ multiplex PCR, yet TCRdb's version contains in-frame clones alone and is incomplete. The table shows hundreds of thousands of clones, with roughly 92% occurring only once. The sample consisted of peripheral blood. The origin of the receptors is a man aged 55-75 years with COVID-19, enrolled during active disease. Both conserved end residues are part of each CDR3. The D gene is left open where the match is weak. The size of a clone is reported for some rows only, either as once, few or many, or as a class for expanded clones.

TRBD1	TRBV18	.	TRBJ1-1	CASSSQGVGGNTEAFF	TGTGCCAGCTCCTCACAGGGGGTCGGAGGGAACACTGAAGCTTTCTTT
.	TRBV30	.	TRBJ1-3	CAWTGGNTIYF	TGTGCCTGGACAGGAGGAAACACCATATATTTT
.	TRBV14	.	TRBJ2-1	CASSQMFRYNEQFF	TGTGCCAGCAGCCAAATGTTCCGTTACAATGAGCAGTTCTTC
.	TRBV19	.	TRBJ1-4	CASSIEGISGEKLFF	TGTGCCAGTAGTATTGAGGGTATCTCCGGAGAAAAACTGTTTTTT
TRBD2	TRBV5-5	.	TRBJ2-1	CASSRYGGGTTGNEQFF	TGTGCCAGCAGCCGGTACGGCGGGGGGACCACTGGTAATGAGCAGTTCTTC
.	TRBV30	.	TRBJ1-2	CAWSVNSYYGYTF	TGTGCCTGGAGTGTAAATAGCTACTATGGCTACACCTTC
TRBD1	TRBV4-3	.	TRBJ1-5	CASSLRQGQDQPQHF	TGCGCCAGCAGCCTAAGACAGGGGCAGGATCAGCCCCAGCATTTT
TRBD1	TRBV4-1	.	TRBJ2-7	CASSQGAPDRGIEQYF	TGCGCCAGCAGCCAAGGGGCCCCGGACAGGGGGATCGAGCAGTACTTC
.	TRBV15	.	TRBJ1-4	CATSRDHTATNEKLFF	TGTGCCACCAGCAGAGATCACACCGCAACTAATGAAAAACTGTTTTTT
TRBD2	TRBV29-1	.	TRBJ2-5	CSVEEGTNQETQYF	TGCAGCGTTGAAGAGGGGACTAACCAAGAGACCCAGTACTTC
.	TRBV3-1/TRBV3-2	.	TRBJ2-1	CASSQGATYNEQFF	TGTGCCAGCAGCCAAGGAGCGACCTACAATGAGCAGTTCTTC
.	TRBV24-1	.	TRBJ2-5	CATSEVGAVTQYF	TGTGCCACCAGTGAAGTCGGTGCTGTGACCCAGTACTTC
.	TRBV28	once	TRBJ1-2	CASRTRTVDYGYTF	TGTGCCAGCAGAACCAGGACAGTGGACTATGGCTACACCTTC
.	TRBV27	.	TRBJ1-6	CASSPRTETYNSPLHF	TGTGCCAGCAGTCCCCGGACAGAAACTTATAATTCACCCCTCCACTTT
.	TRBV4-3	.	TRBJ2-1	CASSQVAGGNYNEQFF	TGCGCCAGCAGCCAAGTGGCCGGCGGGAACTACAATGAGCAGTTCTTC
.	TRBV11-2	.	TRBJ1-2	CASSLDPGAGYTF	TGTGCCAGCAGCTTAGACCCAGGGGCGGGCTACACCTTC